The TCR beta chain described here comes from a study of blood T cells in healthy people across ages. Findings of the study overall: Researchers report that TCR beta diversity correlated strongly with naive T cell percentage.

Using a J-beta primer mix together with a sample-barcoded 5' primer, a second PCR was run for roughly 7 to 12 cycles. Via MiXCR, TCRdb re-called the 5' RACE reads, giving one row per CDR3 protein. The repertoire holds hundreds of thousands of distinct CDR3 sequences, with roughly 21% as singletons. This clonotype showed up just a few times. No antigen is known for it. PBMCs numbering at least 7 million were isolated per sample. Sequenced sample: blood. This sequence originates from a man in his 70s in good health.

CDR3 loop: CATSRDKGAHGETQYF. As DNA, the CDR3 is TGTGCCACCAGCAGAGATAAAGGAGCGCATGGGGAGACCCAGTACTTC. This sequence joins TRBV15 and TRBJ2-5; D call uncertain. Trimming removed 0 bases from V and 5 bases from J, with 16 bases in between. This CDR3 is 16 amino acids long. In germline, CDR1 is LNHNV, CDR2 YYDKDF (reference sequence).